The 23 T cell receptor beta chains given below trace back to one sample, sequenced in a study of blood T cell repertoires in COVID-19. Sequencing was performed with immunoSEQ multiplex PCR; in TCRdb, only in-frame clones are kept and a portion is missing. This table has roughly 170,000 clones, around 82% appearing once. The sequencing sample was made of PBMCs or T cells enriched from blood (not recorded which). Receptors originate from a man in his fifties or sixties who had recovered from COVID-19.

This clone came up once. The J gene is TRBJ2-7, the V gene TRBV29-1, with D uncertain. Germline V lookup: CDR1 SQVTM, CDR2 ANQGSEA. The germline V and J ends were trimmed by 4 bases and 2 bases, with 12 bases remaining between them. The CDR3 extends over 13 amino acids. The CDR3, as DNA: TGCAGCGTTGCCCATGGCAGTGCCTACGAGCAGTACTTC. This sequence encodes CSVAHGSAYEQYF.

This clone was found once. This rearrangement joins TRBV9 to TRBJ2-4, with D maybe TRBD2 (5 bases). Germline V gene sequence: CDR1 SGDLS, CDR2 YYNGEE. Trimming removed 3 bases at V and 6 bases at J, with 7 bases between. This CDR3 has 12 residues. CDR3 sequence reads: CASSGGSNIQYF. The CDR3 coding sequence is TGTGCCAGCAGCGGAGGGTCAAACATTCAGTACTTC.

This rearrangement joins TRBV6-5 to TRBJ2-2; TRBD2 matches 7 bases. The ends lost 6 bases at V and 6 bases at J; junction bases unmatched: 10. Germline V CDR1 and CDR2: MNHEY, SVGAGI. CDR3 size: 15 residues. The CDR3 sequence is CASSAGLEGAGELFF. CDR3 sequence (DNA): TGTGCCAGCAGCGCAGGACTAGAAGGGGCCGGGGAGCTGTTTTTT.

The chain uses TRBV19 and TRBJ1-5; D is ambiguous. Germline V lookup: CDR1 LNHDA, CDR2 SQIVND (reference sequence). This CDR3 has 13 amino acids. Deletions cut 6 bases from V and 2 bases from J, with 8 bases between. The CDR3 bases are TGTGCCAGTAGGGCCACCCGCAATCAGCCCCAGCATTTT. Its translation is CASRATRNQPQHF.

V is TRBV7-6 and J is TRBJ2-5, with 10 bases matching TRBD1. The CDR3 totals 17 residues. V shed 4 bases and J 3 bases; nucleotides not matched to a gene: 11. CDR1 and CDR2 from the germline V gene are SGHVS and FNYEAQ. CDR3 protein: CASSSGIRQGAEETQYF. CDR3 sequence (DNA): TGTGCCAGCAGCTCAGGGATACGACAGGGGGCTGAAGAGACCCAGTACTTC.

The chain's CDR3 is CASSLGTGSSDTQYF. The CDR3 DNA is TGCGCCAGCAGCCTCGGGACAGGGTCCTCAGATACGCAGTATTTT. The V and J genes are TRBV5-1 and TRBJ2-3; TRBD1 agrees at 9 bases. Germline CDR1 reads SGHRS; CDR2 reads YFSETQ. J gave up 4 bases and V 4 bases, and 7 bases lay outside the gene matches. The CDR3 runs 15 residues.

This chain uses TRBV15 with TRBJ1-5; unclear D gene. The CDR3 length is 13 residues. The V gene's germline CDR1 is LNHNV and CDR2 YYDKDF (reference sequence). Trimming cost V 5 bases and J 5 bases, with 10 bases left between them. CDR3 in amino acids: CATSFTEDQPQHF. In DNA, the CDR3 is TGTGCCACCAGCTTCACGGAGGATCAGCCCCAGCATTTT.

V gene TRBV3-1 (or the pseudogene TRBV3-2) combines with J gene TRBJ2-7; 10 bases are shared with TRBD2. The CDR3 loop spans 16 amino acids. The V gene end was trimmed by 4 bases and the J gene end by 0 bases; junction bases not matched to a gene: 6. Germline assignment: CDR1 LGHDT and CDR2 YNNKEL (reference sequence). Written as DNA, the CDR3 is TGTGCCAGCAGCCCAAGACTAGCGGGCCTCTCCTACGAGCAGTACTTC. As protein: CASSPRLAGLSYEQYF.

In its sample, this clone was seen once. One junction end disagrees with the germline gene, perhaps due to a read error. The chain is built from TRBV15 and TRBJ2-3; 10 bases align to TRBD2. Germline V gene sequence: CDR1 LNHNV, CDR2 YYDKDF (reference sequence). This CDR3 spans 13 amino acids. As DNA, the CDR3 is TGTGCCACCAGCAGAGATGGATTAGCGGGAGGAGGTTTT. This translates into CATSRDGLAGGGF.

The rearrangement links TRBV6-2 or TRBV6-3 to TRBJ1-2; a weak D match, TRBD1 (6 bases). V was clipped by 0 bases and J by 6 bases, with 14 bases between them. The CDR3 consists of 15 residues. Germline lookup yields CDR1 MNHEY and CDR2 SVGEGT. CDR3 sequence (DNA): TGTGCCAGCAGTTACTCGACAGGCCTAGGCGATGGCTACACCTTC. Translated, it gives CASSYSTGLGDGYTF.

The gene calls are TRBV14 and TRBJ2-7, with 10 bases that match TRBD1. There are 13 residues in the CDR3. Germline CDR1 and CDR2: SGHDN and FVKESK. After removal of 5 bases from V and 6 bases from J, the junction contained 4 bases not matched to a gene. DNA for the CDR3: TGTGCCAGCAGCTGGGACAGGGGCGGCGAGCAGTACTTC. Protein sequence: CASSWDRGGEQYF.

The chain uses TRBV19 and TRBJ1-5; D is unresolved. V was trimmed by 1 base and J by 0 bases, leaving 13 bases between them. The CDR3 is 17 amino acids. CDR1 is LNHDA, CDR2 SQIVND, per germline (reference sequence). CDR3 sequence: CASSIVSGRVSNQPQHF. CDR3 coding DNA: TGTGCCAGTAGTATAGTCTCGGGGAGGGTTAGCAATCAGCCCCAGCATTTT.

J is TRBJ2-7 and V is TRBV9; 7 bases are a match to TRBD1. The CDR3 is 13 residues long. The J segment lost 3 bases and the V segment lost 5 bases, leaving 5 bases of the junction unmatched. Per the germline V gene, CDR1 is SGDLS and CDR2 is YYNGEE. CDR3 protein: CASSRGDSYEQYF. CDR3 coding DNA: TGTGCCAGCAGTCGAGGGGACAGCTACGAGCAGTACTTC.

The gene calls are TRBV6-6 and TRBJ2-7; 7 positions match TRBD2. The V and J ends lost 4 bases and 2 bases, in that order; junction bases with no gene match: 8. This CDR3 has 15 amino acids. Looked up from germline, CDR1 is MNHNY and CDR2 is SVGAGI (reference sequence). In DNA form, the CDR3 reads TGTGCCAGCAGTTCTCCTACCCTAGCGGCCTACGAGCAGTACTTC. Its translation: CASSSPTLAAYEQYF.

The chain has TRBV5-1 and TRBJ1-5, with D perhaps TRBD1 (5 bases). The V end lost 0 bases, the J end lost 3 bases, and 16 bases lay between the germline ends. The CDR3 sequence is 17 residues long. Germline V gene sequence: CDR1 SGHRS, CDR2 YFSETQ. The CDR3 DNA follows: TGCGCCAGCAGCTTGGAGGCGGTGACAGCCGTCAATCAGCCCCAGCATTTT. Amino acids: CASSLEAVTAVNQPQHF.

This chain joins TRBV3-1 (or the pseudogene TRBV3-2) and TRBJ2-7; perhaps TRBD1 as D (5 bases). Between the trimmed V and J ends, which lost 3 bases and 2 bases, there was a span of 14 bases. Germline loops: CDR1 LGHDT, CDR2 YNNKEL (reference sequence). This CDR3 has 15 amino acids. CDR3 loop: CASSQAGHRPYEQYF. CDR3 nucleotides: TGTGCCAGCAGCCAGGCAGGACACCGACCCTACGAGCAGTACTTC.

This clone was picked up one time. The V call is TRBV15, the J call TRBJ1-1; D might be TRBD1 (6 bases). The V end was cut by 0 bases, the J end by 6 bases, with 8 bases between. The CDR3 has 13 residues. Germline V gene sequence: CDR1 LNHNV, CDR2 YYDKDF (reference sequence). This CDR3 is CATSREGQSEAFF. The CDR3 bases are TGTGCCACCAGCAGAGAAGGACAGTCTGAAGCTTTCTTT.

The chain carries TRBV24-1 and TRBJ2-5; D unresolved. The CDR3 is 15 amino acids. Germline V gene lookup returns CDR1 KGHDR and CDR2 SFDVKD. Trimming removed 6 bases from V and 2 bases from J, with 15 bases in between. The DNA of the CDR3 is TGTGCCACCAGTCCCGGGTCCGGTATACAAGAGACCCAGTACTTC. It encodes CATSPGSGIQETQYF.

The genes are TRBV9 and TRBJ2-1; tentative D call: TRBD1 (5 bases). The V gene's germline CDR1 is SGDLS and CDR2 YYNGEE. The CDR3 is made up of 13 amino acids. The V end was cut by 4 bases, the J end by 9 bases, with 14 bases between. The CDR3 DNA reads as TGTGCCAGCAGCTTGGGCTGGGGCGGTGAGCAGTTCTTC. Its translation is CASSLGWGGEQFF.

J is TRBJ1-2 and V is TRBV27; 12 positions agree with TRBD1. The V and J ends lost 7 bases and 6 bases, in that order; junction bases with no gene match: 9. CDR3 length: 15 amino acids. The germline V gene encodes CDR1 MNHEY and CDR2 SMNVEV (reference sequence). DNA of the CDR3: TGTGCCAGCACCTCAGGGGGACAGGGGGCCGATGGCTACACCTTC. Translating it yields CASTSGGQGADGYTF.

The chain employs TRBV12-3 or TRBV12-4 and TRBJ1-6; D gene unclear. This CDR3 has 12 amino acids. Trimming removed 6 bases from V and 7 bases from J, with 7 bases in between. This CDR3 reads CASSPRNSPLHF. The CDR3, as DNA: TGTGCCAGCAGCCCGAGGAATTCACCCCTCCACTTT.

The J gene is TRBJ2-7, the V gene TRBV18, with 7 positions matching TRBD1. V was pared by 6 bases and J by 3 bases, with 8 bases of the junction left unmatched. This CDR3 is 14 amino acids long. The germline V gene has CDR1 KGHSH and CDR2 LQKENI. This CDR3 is CASSRTDRDYEQYF. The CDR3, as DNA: TGTGCCAGCTCTCGGACAGACAGGGACTACGAGCAGTACTTC. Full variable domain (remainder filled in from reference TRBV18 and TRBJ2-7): NAGVMQNPRHLVRRRGQEARLRCSPMKGHSHVYWYRQLPEEGLKFMVYLQKENIIDESGMPKERFSAEFPKEGPSILRIQQVVRGDSAAYFCASSRTDRDYEQYFGPGTRLTVT.

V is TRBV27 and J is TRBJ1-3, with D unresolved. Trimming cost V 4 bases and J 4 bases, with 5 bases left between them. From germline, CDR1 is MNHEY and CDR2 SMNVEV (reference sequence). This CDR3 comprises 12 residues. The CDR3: CASSSLGNTIYF. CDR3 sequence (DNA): TGTGCCAGCAGTTCTCTGGGAAACACCATATATTTT.